This passage covers 17 T cell receptor beta chains from one sample sequenced in a study of CD8+ T cells in alopecia areata. Described treatment: oral pan-JAK inhibitor, 5-10 mg twice daily. After isolation, RNA underwent reverse transcription to generate cDNA as the sequencing template. Sequenced by immunoSEQ multiplex PCR; TCRdb stores in-frame clones only, minus some. The table includes roughly 190,000 clones, approximately 56% detected once. Here the sequenced sample was CD4+ T cells sorted from blood, taken at week 4, from a patient treated with tofacitinib. The receptors derive from a human donor with alopecia areata.

This clone was detected a few times. The chain joins TRBV2 to TRBJ1-4; D possibly corresponds to TRBD1 (5 bases). The CDR3 is 15 amino acids. CDR1 and CDR2 from the germline V gene are SNHLY and FYNNEI. V lost 6 bases to trimming and J lost 7 bases, with 18 bases between them. The CDR3 nucleotides are TGTGCCAGCAGCGAGTGGGCAGGGCGGGGTGAAAAACTGTTTTTT. Its translation is CASSEWAGRGEKLFF.

This clone was found many times. This chain's CDR3 is CASSEGSSRPGDTEAFF. DNA of the CDR3: TGTGCCAGCAGCGAAGGTTCTTCCCGTCCCGGGGACACTGAAGCTTTCTTT. V usage is TRBV28 and J usage is TRBJ1-1; D not certain. Deletions cut 6 bases from V and 3 bases from J, with 23 bases between. The CDR3 has 17 residues. In germline, CDR1 is MDHEN, CDR2 SYDVKM.

Only a few counts were recorded for this clone. The V gene is TRBV28, the J gene TRBJ2-1; a weak D match, TRBD1 (6 bases). V was trimmed by 6 bases and J by 2 bases, leaving 8 bases between them. CDR1 and CDR2 from the germline V gene are MDHEN and SYDVKM. The CDR3 consists of 13 residues. The CDR3: CASSGDTYNEQFF. CDR3 coding DNA: TGTGCCAGCAGCGGGGACACCTACAATGAGCAGTTCTTC.

This rearrangement joins TRBV6-5 to TRBJ1-6; 8 bases match TRBD1. Germline V CDR1 and CDR2: MNHEY, SVGAGI. The CDR3 covers 14 residues. The J segment lost 15 bases and the V segment lost 10 bases, leaving 17 bases of the junction unmatched. This chain's CDR3 is CATIRTARGQYLHF. CDR3 coding DNA: TGTGCCACTATCCGAACGGCCAGGGGGCAATACCTCCACTTT.

J is TRBJ2-5 and V is TRBV25-1, with D maybe TRBD1 (6 bases). The V gene lost 4 bases and the J gene lost 1 base, with 10 bases spanning the gap. This CDR3 is built from 14 residues. The V gene's germline CDR1 is MGHDK and CDR2 SYGVNS. Here the CDR3 reads CASSGGQLQETQYF. The CDR3 coding sequence is TGTGCCAGCAGTGGTGGACAGCTCCAAGAGACCCAGTACTTC. The full variable domain, with the rest looked up from reference TRBV25-1 and TRBJ2-5, is EADIYQTPRYLVIGTGKKITLECSQTMGHDKMYWYQQDPGMELHLIHYSYGVNSTEKGDLSSESTVSRIRTEHFPLTLESARPSHTSQYLCASSGGQLQETQYFGPGTRLLVL.

The J gene is TRBJ1-5, the V gene TRBV29-1; TRBD1 matches at 7 bases. Germline CDR1 and CDR2: SQVTM and ANQGSEA. CDR3 size: 14 residues. V shed 6 bases and J 3 bases; nucleotides not matched to a gene: 8. CDR3: CSVPGDSPNQPQHF. The CDR3 DNA follows: TGCAGCGTCCCCGGGGACAGCCCCAATCAGCCCCAGCATTTT. Full variable domain (missing parts from reference TRBV29-1 and TRBJ1-5): SAVISQKPSRDICQRGTSLTIQCQVDSQVTMMFWYRQQPGQSLTLIATANQGSEATYESGFVIDKFPISRPNLTFSTLTVSNMSPEDSSIYLCSVPGDSPNQPQHFGDGTRLSIL.

As concerns this clone: This CDR3 is also generated by other DNA sequences in the sample. V gene TRBV30 combines with J gene TRBJ1-1; D is uncertain. The CDR3 contains 11 residues. Trimming cost V 0 bases and J 5 bases, with 4 bases left between them. The germline CDR1 and CDR2 sequences are GTSNPN and SVGIG (reference sequence). As DNA, the CDR3 is TGTGCCTGGAGTGTAGAAACTGAAGCTTTCTTT. This gives the protein CAWSVETEAFF.

The genes are TRBV15 and TRBJ1-2, with 10 bases lining up with TRBD1. V was clipped by 7 bases and J by 9 bases; unmatched bases: 8. The CDR3 is 13 residues long. The germline CDR1 and CDR2 sequences are LNHNV and YYDKDF (reference sequence). CDR3 amino acids: CATKGQGESRYTF. CDR3 sequence (DNA): TGTGCCACCAAAGGACAGGGGGAGAGTCGCTACACCTTC.

The J gene is TRBJ2-5, the V gene TRBV2, with D possibly being TRBD2 (6 bases). The CDR3 length is 13 residues. The germline CDR1 and CDR2 sequences are SNHLY and FYNNEI. V lost 0 bases, J lost 5 bases, and 7 bases lay in between. CDR3 bases: TGTGCCAGCAGTGAAGCGGGGGGTGAGACCCAGTACTTC. This codes for CASSEAGGETQYF. The variable domain in full, with the rest retrieved from reference TRBV2 and TRBJ2-5, is EPEVTQTPSHQVTQMGQEVILRCVPISNHLYFYWYRQILGQKVEFLVSFYNNEISEKSEIFDDQFSVERPDGSNFTLKIRSTKLEDSAMYFCASSEAGGETQYFGPGTRLLVL.

The chain couples TRBV5-4 to TRBJ1-2, with 9 bases aligning to TRBD1. After removal of 9 bases from V and 4 bases from J, the junction contained 7 bases not matched to a gene. The CDR3 runs to 13 residues. Germline loops: CDR1 SGHNT, CDR2 YYREEE (reference sequence). The CDR3 nucleotides are TGTGCCACTAACAGGGGGCAGATCTATGGCTACACCTTC. Its translation is CATNRGQIYGYTF.

The chain carries TRBV30 and TRBJ2-7; TRBD1 aligns across 7 bases. J gave up 3 bases and V 1 base, and 0 bases lay outside the gene matches. The germline CDR1 and CDR2 sequences are GTSNPN and SVGIG (reference sequence). CDR3 length: 12 residues. In nucleotides, the CDR3 is TGTGCCTGGAGTGGACAGGGCTACGAGCAGTACTTC. Its translation is CAWSGQGYEQYF.

This sequence joins TRBV2 and TRBJ2-3, with D tentatively TRBD1 or TRBD2 (5 bases each). Trimming stripped 6 bases from V and 4 bases from J, with 11 bases between. Germline V lookup: CDR1 SNHLY, CDR2 FYNNEI. This CDR3 comprises 13 residues. CDR3 sequence (DNA): TGTGCCAGCAGCCCCGGGACCCCAGATACGCAGTATTTT. It is translated as CASSPGTPDTQYF.

The rearrangement uses TRBV4-1 and TRBJ2-4, with 9 bases matching TRBD1. Looked up from germline, CDR1 is MGHRA and CDR2 is YSYEKL. Losses at the gene ends were 5 bases for V and 8 bases for J; bases not matched to a gene: 4. CDR3 length equals 13 residues. Here the CDR3 reads CASSWTGEDIQYF. In DNA form, the CDR3 reads TGCGCCAGCAGCTGGACAGGGGAGGACATTCAGTACTTC.

J is TRBJ2-1 and V is TRBV30; the D gene is possibly TRBD2 (5 bases). Germline assignment: CDR1 GTSNPN and CDR2 SVGIG (reference sequence). The ends were cut back, 2 bases at V and 10 bases at J, with 12 bases in the middle. The CDR3 runs 12 residues. The CDR3 nucleotides read TGTGCCTGGAGTCGGGAAGCACCCGAGCAGTTCTTC. This sequence encodes CAWSREAPEQFF.

The V gene is TRBV7-9, the J gene TRBJ2-3, with D possibly matching TRBD1 (5 bases). CDR1 is SEHNR, CDR2 FQNEAQ, per germline (reference sequence). This CDR3 region has 17 residues. V lost 0 bases and J 0 bases, leaving 13 bases between the germline ends. This CDR3 reads CASSLATTGISTDTQYF. CDR3 nucleotide sequence: TGTGCCAGCAGCTTAGCAACTACAGGAATTAGCACAGATACGCAGTATTTT.

Details on this clone: The same CDR3 also results from other DNA sequences found in this sample. The chain has TRBV29-1 and TRBJ2-3, with D possibly called TRBD1 or TRBD2 (6 bases each). The V gene's germline CDR1 is SQVTM and CDR2 ANQGSEA. The CDR3 is made up of 13 amino acids. V shed 3 bases and J shed 4 bases, with 11 bases lying between them. CDR3 coding DNA: TGCAGCGTTGACCGGGGGCTTCCAGATACGCAGTATTTT. Protein product: CSVDRGLPDTQYF.

This clone was recorded only once. The J gene is TRBJ1-6, the V gene TRBV7-6, with TRBD1 identical over 9 bases. Germline V gene lookup returns CDR1 SGHVS and CDR2 FNYEAQ. The CDR3 extends over 15 amino acids. The junction had 7 bases not matched to a gene; V was cut back by 6 bases and J by 7 bases. CDR3 bases: TGTGCCAGCAGGCCGGACAGGGGTCCCAATTCACCCCTCCACTTT. Residues: CASRPDRGPNSPLHF.